Listed here are 7 T cell receptor beta chains from one sample, sequenced in a study of T-cell reconstitution after alpha-beta-depleted transplantation in children. Preparation of the TCRbeta library was carried out with unique molecular identifiers. MiXCR, applied by TCRdb to the PCR reads, yields one record per CDR3 protein. This table has more than 5,000 distinct CDR3 sequences, more than 15% appearing once. The sample in question was PBMCs, obtained before TCRalphabeta/CD19-depleted stem cell transplant. Receptors were obtained from a boy aged 2 to 10 with acute lymphoblastic leukemia, due to receive a stem cell transplant.

This clonotype ranks as medium-sized (0.01 to 0.1%). This sequence joins TRBV12-5 and TRBJ2-2; the D gene is possibly TRBD1 (6 bases). The V gene's germline CDR1 is LGHNT and CDR2 FRNRAP. CDR3 length: 12 amino acids. Trimming left V 4 bases short and J 6 bases short, with 6 bases between. This CDR3 is CASGSGAGELFF. The DNA of the CDR3 is TGTGCTAGTGGTTCAGGGGCCGGGGAGCTGTTTTTT. The full variable domain, its missing parts supplied by reference TRBV12-5 and TRBJ2-2, is DARVTQTPRHKVTEMGQEVTMRCQPILGHNTVFWYRQTMMQGLELLAYFRNRAPLDDSGMPKDRFSAEMPDATLATLKIQPSEPRDSAVYFCASGSGAGELFFGEGSRLTVL.

By share, this clonotype counts as medium-sized (0.01 to 0.1%). This chain joins TRBV15 and TRBJ2-2, with TRBD1 identical over 7 bases. Germline lookup yields CDR1 LNHNV and CDR2 YYDKDF (reference sequence). CDR3 length: 19 residues. The junction had 20 bases not matched to a gene; V was cut back by 3 bases and J by 7 bases. The CDR3 loop reads CATSRIDGDSVMGFGELFF. In DNA, the CDR3 is TGTGCCACCAGCAGGATTGACGGGGACAGTGTCATGGGATTCGGGGAGCTGTTTTTT.

The chain joins TRBV5-2 to TRBJ2-7; the D call of TRBD1 is as the table states it, not checked on the DNA. TRBV5-2 is designated a pseudogene. The CDR3 consists of 13 residues. This CDR3 is CAMGPGPSYEQYF. In nucleotides, the CDR3 is TGTGCCATGGGCCCCGGGCCCTCCTACGAGCAGTACTTC.

V and J are TRBV28 and TRBJ2-1; D ambiguous. Looked up from germline, CDR1 is MDHEN and CDR2 is SYDVKM. Trimming shortened V by 10 bases and J by 0 bases, and 16 bases separated the two germline ends. The CDR3 loop spans 15 amino acids. CDR3 in DNA: TGTGCCATGAGCTTGGCCAGAGTCTCCTACAATGAGCAGTTCTTC. It is translated as CAMSLARVSYNEQFF.

In this sample, this clonotype turned up a few times. The rearrangement joins TRBV7-9 to TRBJ2-7, with 10 bases that match TRBD1. The CDR3 consists of 15 residues. Germline trimming cut 3 bases from V and 4 bases from J; bases unmatched to any gene: 6. Germline CDR1 reads SEHNR; CDR2 reads FQNEAQ (reference sequence). The CDR3 DNA is TGTGCCAGCAGCTTGGCCGGGACAGGGGTATACGAGCAGTACTTC. Translating gives CASSLAGTGVYEQYF.

V gene TRBV12-3 or TRBV12-4 combines with J gene TRBJ2-2; perhaps TRBD1 as D (6 bases). CDR3 length: 19 amino acids. CDR3: CTRSSAKQGVKTNTGELFF. CDR3 DNA sequence: TGTACCCGCAGTTCGGCCAAACAGGGAGTGAAAACGAACACCGGGGAGCTGTTTTTT.

Points on this clonotype: One end of the junction fails to match germline, which may point to a read error. The V call is TRBV6-1, the J call TRBJ1-5; TRBD1 might be the D (6 bases). CDR3 length equals 16 residues. Germline-derived CDR1 and CDR2 are MNHNS and SASEGT. CDR3 sequence (DNA): TGTGCCAGCAGCCTCGCCCCGGGACCACAGGGCCAGCCCCAGCATTTC. The encoded protein is CASSLAPGPQGQPQHF.